This entry lists 32 T cell receptor beta chains sequenced from one sample in a study of T-cell reconstitution after alpha-beta-depleted transplantation in children. The TCRbeta library incorporated unique molecular identifiers. TCRdb analysed the PCR reads with MiXCR anew, one entry per CDR3 protein. This table holds 400,000 to 550,000 distinct CDR3 sequences, under 12% found once. Sequencing used PBMCs, obtained before TCRalphabeta/CD19-depleted stem cell transplant. The receptors derive from a child between 2 and 9 years old with inherited bone marrow failure, due to receive a stem cell transplant.

This clonotype was counted between two and nine times. The chain couples TRBV5-1 to TRBJ1-2; 7 bases line up with TRBD1. The CDR3 runs to 16 residues. CDR1 SGHRS and CDR2 YFSETQ come from the germline V gene. V was pared by 4 bases and J by 4 bases, with 13 bases of the junction left unmatched. The CDR3 DNA follows: TGCGCCAGCAGCCCGGTTTCGGGACAGATGGTCTATGGCTACACCTTC. Amino acid sequence: CASSPVSGQMVYGYTF.

There are many counts of this clonotype. The V call is TRBV4-2, the J call TRBJ2-5, with D possibly matching TRBD2 (6 bases). Trimming removed 1 base at V and 0 bases at J, with 9 bases between. The CDR3 is made up of 15 amino acids. Per germline, CDR1 LGHNA and CDR2 YNFKEQ. The CDR3 DNA follows: TGTGCCAGCAGCCAAGGACTAGGCTACCAAGAGACCCAGTACTTC. Protein sequence: CASSQGLGYQETQYF.

This clonotype was seen more than once but under ten times. The rearrangement uses TRBV20-1 and TRBJ2-1; TRBD2 matches at 10 bases. The CDR3 extends over 15 amino acids. CDR1 is DFQATT, CDR2 SNEGSKA, per germline (reference sequence). The CDR3 DNA reads TGCAGCTCCCAAGGGGGACTAGCGCCCTACAATGAGCAGTTCTTC. Translation gives CSSQGGLAPYNEQFF.

The chain recombines TRBV30 with TRBJ2-1; 9 bases line up with TRBD2. The CDR3 has 15 amino acids. The V gene end was trimmed by 4 bases and the J gene end by 5 bases; junction bases not matched to a gene: 9. In germline, CDR1 is GTSNPN, CDR2 SVGIG (reference sequence). The CDR3 DNA reads TGTGCCTGGAACGTGGCGGGAGGGCCAGACAATGAGCAGTTCTTC. This encodes CAWNVAGGPDNEQFF.

This clonotype appeared a few times. This sequence joins TRBV23-1 and TRBJ2-7; no definite D call. TRBV23-1 is filed as an ORF, its function uncertain. Trimming took off 0 bases at V and 6 bases at J, with 3 bases between the two ends. The CDR3 length is 11 residues. For the CDR3, the DNA is TGCGCCAGCAGTCAATCATGCGAGCAGTACTTC. The encoded protein is CASSQSCEQYF.

This clonotype was seen ten or more times. The chain combines TRBV20-1 with TRBJ2-1, with 8 bases fitting TRBD2. This CDR3 has 14 residues. Germline loops: CDR1 DFQATT, CDR2 SNEGSKA (reference sequence). The CDR3 DNA follows: TGCAGCGGCTTCGCGGGAGGACCTTACAATGAGCAGTTCTTC. Translation gives CSGFAGGPYNEQFF.

Ten or more counts support this clonotype. The chain uses TRBV5-6 and TRBJ1-2; the match to TRBD1 covers 7 bases. CDR3 length: 13 amino acids. Germline values: CDR1 SGHDT, CDR2 YYEEEE. Losses at the gene ends were 0 bases for V and 6 bases for J; bases not matched to a gene: 2. The CDR3 sequence is CASSLAGGHGYTF. As DNA, the CDR3 is TGTGCCAGCAGCTTGGCAGGGGGACATGGCTACACCTTC.

This clonotype came up many times. The genes are TRBV12-3 or TRBV12-4 and TRBJ2-1; 8 positions agree with TRBD2. The trim removed 6 bases at V and 5 bases at J, leaving 6 bases unmatched. This CDR3 region has 14 residues. The CDR3 nucleotides read TGTGCCAGCAGGACGGGAGGGGTCAACAATGAGCAGTTCTTC. Protein sequence: CASRTGGVNNEQFF.

The chain has TRBV18 and TRBJ1-1, with no clear D. Germline V gives CDR1 KGHSH, CDR2 LQKENI. Trimming took 1 base from V and 1 from J, leaving 4 bases between them. CDR3 length: 13 residues. CDR3 loop: CASSPRANTEAFF. DNA for the CDR3: TGTGCCAGCTCACCACGAGCGAACACTGAAGCTTTCTTT.

This clonotype was counted many times. This sequence joins TRBV12-3 or TRBV12-4 and TRBJ2-1; TRBD2 agrees at 11 bases. Losses at the gene ends were 5 bases for V and 2 bases for J; bases not matched to a gene: 2. This CDR3 is built from 15 residues. The chain's CDR3 is CASSMTSGAYNEQFF. DNA for the CDR3: TGTGCCAGCAGTATGACTAGCGGGGCCTACAATGAGCAGTTCTTC.

This clonotype appeared many times. This chain uses TRBV9 with TRBJ2-1; the D call may be TRBD1 or TRBD2 (6 bases each). Trimming removed 0 bases at V and 0 bases at J, with 13 bases between. Germline CDR1 and CDR2: SGDLS and YYNGEE. This CDR3 region has 17 residues. In DNA form, the CDR3 reads TGTGCCAGCAGCGTAGGGGTAGGGGGGAGCTCCTACAATGAGCAGTTCTTC. It yields the protein CASSVGVGGSSYNEQFF.

This clonotype was detected a few times. V gene TRBV20-1 combines with J gene TRBJ2-7; 8 positions agree with TRBD1. The germline gives CDR1 DFQATT, CDR2 SNEGSKA (reference sequence). The V gene end was trimmed by 5 bases and the J gene end by 0 bases; junction bases not matched to a gene: 9. The CDR3 extends over 15 amino acids. CDR3 coding DNA: TGCAGTGCTGATCCTACAGGGGGTCCCTCCTACGAGCAGTACTTC. It is translated as CSADPTGGPSYEQYF.

The genes are TRBV3-1 and TRBJ2-1; D gene unclear. Trimming removed 0 bases at V and 6 bases at J, with 6 bases between. The germline V gene encodes CDR1 LGHDT and CDR2 YNNKEL (reference sequence). The CDR3 covers 13 residues. The CDR3 protein is CASSQDWSNEQFF. DNA for the CDR3: TGTGCCAGCAGCCAAGATTGGAGCAATGAGCAGTTCTTC.

This clonotype was seen many times. This CDR3 reads CASSPFGGRGSTDTQYF. CDR3 bases: TGTGCCAGCAGCCCCTTTGGCGGGAGGGGTAGCACAGATACGCAGTATTTT. V gene TRBV12-3 or TRBV12-4 combines with J gene TRBJ2-3, with TRBD2 matching over 9 bases. CDR3 length: 17 residues. The trim removed 6 bases at V and 0 bases at J, leaving 10 bases unmatched.

This clonotype was seen many times. The chain links TRBV15 to TRBJ2-1; D gene ambiguous. V gave up 6 bases and J gave up 0 bases, with 9 bases separating them. The CDR3 is 14 residues long. Germline CDR1 LNHNV, CDR2 YYDKDF (reference sequence). The CDR3 protein is CATRRAISYNEQFF. The DNA for the CDR3 is TGTGCCACCAGAAGGGCTATCTCCTACAATGAGCAGTTCTTC.

This clonotype was seen ten or more times. The J gene is TRBJ2-7, the V gene TRBV4-1; TRBD2 might be the D (5 bases). CDR1 is MGHRA and CDR2 is YSYEKL in the germline V gene. Trimming stripped 3 bases from V and 2 bases from J, with 20 bases between. The CDR3 spans 17 residues. CDR3 sequence (DNA): TGCGCCAGCAGCCAGAACCCAGAGGACTGGATCCCCTACGAGCAGTACTTC. It translates to CASSQNPEDWIPYEQYF.

This chain links TRBV30 with TRBJ2-1, with D unresolved. The CDR3 loop spans 11 amino acids. Trimming left V 2 bases short and J 10 bases short, with 9 bases between. Germline V gene data show CDR1 as GTSNPN and CDR2 as SVGIG (reference sequence). The CDR3 nucleotides read TGTGCCTGGAGTTGGCGGCGGGAGCAGTTCTTC. Translated, it gives CAWSWRREQFF.

In this sample, this clonotype turned up a few times. The J gene is TRBJ2-1, the V gene TRBV7-9; no reliable D call. Per the germline V gene, CDR1 is SEHNR and CDR2 is FQNEAQ (reference sequence). The V end was cut by 1 base, the J end by 4 bases, with 11 bases between. There are 15 residues in the CDR3. CDR3 sequence: CASSLGFGRYNEQFF. Written as DNA, the CDR3 is TGTGCCAGCAGCTTAGGTTTCGGGCGATACAATGAGCAGTTCTTC. The full variable domain, rest sourced from reference TRBV7-9 and TRBJ2-1, is DTGVSQNPRHKITKRGQNVTFRCDPISEHNRLYWYRQTLGQGPEFLTYFQNEAQLEKSRLLSDRFSAERPKGSFSTLEIQRTEQGDSAMYLCASSLGFGRYNEQFFGPGTRLTVL.

Of note for this clonotype: A much larger clone is a single base away; this may be a read error. This chain connects TRBV6-2 or TRBV6-3 to TRBJ2-7, with D unclear. CDR1 is MNHEY and CDR2 is SVGEGT in the germline V gene. The CDR3 runs to 15 residues. V dropped 2 bases and J dropped 9 bases, with 20 bases sitting between them. Here the CDR3 reads CASSYGRVRLNVQYF. CDR3 DNA: TGTGCCAGCAGTTACGGTAGGGTCCGGTTGAACGTGCAGTACTTC.

The sample holds many counts of this clonotype. The rearrangement uses TRBV28 and TRBJ1-2; 7 bases line up with TRBD1. Germline trimming cut 6 bases from V and 4 bases from J; bases unmatched to any gene: 2. Germline CDR1 reads MDHEN; CDR2 reads SYDVKM. The CDR3 has 12 residues. CDR3 coding DNA: TGTGCCAGCAGGAGGGGGCTCTATGGCTACACCTTC. Residues: CASRRGLYGYTF.

This clonotype showed up many times. The gene calls are TRBV20-1 and TRBJ1-6; D remains ambiguous. CDR1 is DFQATT, CDR2 SNEGSKA, per germline (reference sequence). The CDR3 spans 16 residues. V was clipped by 2 bases and J by 0 bases, with 11 bases between them. The CDR3: CSARSAPSSYNSPLHF. The DNA for the CDR3 is TGCAGTGCTAGATCGGCGCCGAGCTCCTATAATTCACCCCTCCACTTT.

This rearrangement joins TRBV29-1 to TRBJ2-7, with D possibly being TRBD1 or TRBD2 (7 bases each). The germline V gene has CDR1 SQVTM and CDR2 ANQGSEA. The CDR3 loop spans 12 amino acids. V shed 4 bases and J shed 9 bases, with 16 bases lying between them. This chain's CDR3 is CSVGGGGGGQYF. In DNA form, the CDR3 reads TGCAGCGTTGGAGGGGGAGGGGGCGGGCAGTACTTC.

This clonotype was observed at least ten times. The V call is TRBV10-3, the J call TRBJ2-2; D gene unclear. The V gene lost 7 bases and the J gene lost 5 bases, with 11 bases spanning the gap. Germline lookup yields CDR1 ENHRY and CDR2 SYGVKD. The CDR3 totals 13 residues. The CDR3 spells CAITSGGTGELFF. The CDR3 coding sequence is TGTGCCATCACTTCTGGTGGGACCGGGGAGCTGTTTTTT.

In regard to this clonotype: Relative to the germline gene, one junction end is altered; a read error may explain this. This rearrangement joins TRBV2 to TRBJ2-1; 14 bases fit TRBD2. The CDR3 extends over 15 amino acids. CDR1 is SNHLY, CDR2 FYNNEI, per germline. The CDR3 coding sequence is TGTGCCAGCGGGACTAGCGGGAGCTCCTACAATGACCAGTTCTTC. As protein: CASGTSGSSYNDQFF.

At least ten counts were recorded for this clonotype. The chain carries TRBV7-8 and TRBJ2-3, with TRBD2 matching over 11 bases. V trimming: 0 bases; J trimming: 0 bases; junction bases outside the gene matches: 5. Looked up from germline, CDR1 is SGHVS and CDR2 is FQNEAQ. The CDR3 is made up of 18 amino acids. CDR3 coding DNA: TGTGCCAGCAGCTTAGCGGGACTAGCGGTTACTAGCACAGATACGCAGTATTTT. The encoded protein is CASSLAGLAVTSTDTQYF.

This clonotype occurred a few times. The rearrangement links TRBV7-2 to TRBJ2-3; 7 bases map to TRBD2. Germline CDR1 and CDR2: SGHTA and FQGNSA. CDR3 length: 16 residues. Trimming cost V 5 bases and J 0 bases; bases outside gene matches: 8. The CDR3 nucleotides are TGTGCCAGCAGCCCCCTGGCTAGCGGTAGCACAGATACGCAGTATTTT. It yields the protein CASSPLASGSTDTQYF.

This clonotype was observed at least ten times. V usage is TRBV11-2 and J usage is TRBJ2-5; 8 nucleotides match TRBD1. CDR1 is SGHAT and CDR2 is FQNNGV in the germline V gene. V was clipped by 5 bases and J by 3 bases; unmatched bases: 11. There are 16 residues in the CDR3. The CDR3 coding sequence is TGTGCCAGCAGCCGTTACAGGGGGAGCTGGGAAGAGACCCAGTACTTC. As protein: CASSRYRGSWEETQYF.

This clonotype turned up a few times. The chain carries TRBV4-3 and TRBJ2-7, with D possibly being TRBD1 (6 bases). Trimming shortened V by 2 bases and J by 6 bases, and 17 bases separated the two germline ends. The CDR3 spans 15 residues. CDR1 is LGHNA, CDR2 YSLEER, per germline. CDR3 loop: CASSQSYAGAGEQYF. For the CDR3, the DNA is TGCGCCAGCAGCCAATCTTACGCAGGGGCCGGCGAGCAGTACTTC.

This clonotype showed up many times. Here the CDR3 reads CASSFSGNSYNEQFF. Written as DNA, the CDR3 is TGTGCCAGCAGCTTTAGCGGGAACTCCTACAATGAGCAGTTCTTC. This rearrangement joins TRBV7-2 to TRBJ2-1, with 8 bases that match TRBD2. This CDR3 contains 15 residues. Trimming took 3 bases from V and 0 from J; bases not matched to a gene: 1. Germline CDR1 reads SGHTA; CDR2 reads FQGNSA.

This clonotype was observed a handful of times. The chain links TRBV10-3 to TRBJ2-3; 11 bases are a match to TRBD2. Looked up from germline, CDR1 is ENHRY and CDR2 is SYGVKD. The CDR3 is 20 residues long. Trimming removed 2 bases from V and 0 bases from J; junction bases left unmatched: 13. The CDR3 DNA is TGTGCCATCAGTGAGACCGGGGGACTAGCGGAACAAGGAAGCACAGATACGCAGTATTTT. This gives the protein CAISETGGLAEQGSTDTQYF.

This clonotype turned up a few times. This chain uses TRBV6-1 with TRBJ2-1, with 7 bases that match TRBD1. V dropped 5 bases and J dropped 6; count of bases not matched to a gene: 25. Germline assignment: CDR1 MNHNS and CDR2 SASEGT. The CDR3 is 20 amino acids. The CDR3, as DNA: TGTGCCAGCAGTCAAACAGACAGGGCGGGCCGGCCGGATATGGGCAATGAGCAGTTCTTC. Its translation: CASSQTDRAGRPDMGNEQFF.

This clonotype was recorded at least ten times. The genes are TRBV3-1 and TRBJ2-1; D remains unclear. CDR1 and CDR2 from the germline V gene are LGHDT and YNNKEL (reference sequence). The CDR3 consists of 14 residues. With 4 bases removed from V and 8 bases from J, the gap between germline ends came to 15 bases. In DNA form, the CDR3 reads TGTGCCAGCAGCCCGGAACCCCCTAGTTATGAGCAGTTCTTC. This sequence encodes CASSPEPPSYEQFF.